This is a list of T cell receptor beta chains from one sample in a study of T cells after posttransplantation cyclophosphamide. Here immunoSEQ multiplex PCR was the method, and the copy in TCRdb shows in-frame clones only, minus some. In the table there are 45,000 to 60,000 clones, 92% of which are singletons. The sample consisted of PBMCs. Receptors originate from a woman between 50 and 59 years old in good health and a related stem cell transplant donor. Both conserved end residues are part of each CDR3. Fields, in order: D gene, clone size, V gene, J gene, CDR3 DNA, CDR3 protein. A D gene is named only where the DNA matches it firmly. Size is omitted from some rows. Given values are once, few, many or a class for expanded clones.

d_gene: -; abundance: -; v_gene: TRBV7-2; j_gene: TRBJ1-2; CDR3nt: TGTGCCAGCAGCGAGACCCGGGAGTATGGCTACACCTTC; CDR3aa: CASSETREYGYTF
d_gene: TRBD2; abundance: -; v_gene: TRBV19; j_gene: TRBJ2-1; CDR3nt: TGTGCCAGTAGCCGATACCAGCGGGGGAGCTCCTACAATGAGCAGTTCTTC; CDR3aa: CASSRYQRGSSYNEQFF
d_gene: -; abundance: -; v_gene: TRBV5-1; j_gene: TRBJ1-1; CDR3nt: TGCGCCAGCAGCAGGACTCTAAACACTGAAGCTTTCTTT; CDR3aa: CASSRTLNTEAFF
d_gene: TRBD2; abundance: -; v_gene: TRBV4-1; j_gene: TRBJ2-7; CDR3nt: TGCGCCAGCAGCCACCTCCCCCCGGCTAGCGGGAGACGACCGCCTAGGGAGCAGTACTTC; CDR3aa: CASSHLPPASGRRPPREQYF
d_gene: -; abundance: -; v_gene: TRBV6-1; j_gene: TRBJ2-7; CDR3nt: TGTGCCAGCACCGCATGGGGGGACCTTACCTACGAGCAGTACTTC; CDR3aa: CASTAWGDLTYEQYF
d_gene: TRBD1; abundance: -; v_gene: TRBV15; j_gene: TRBJ2-7; CDR3nt: TGTGCCACCAGCAGCCGGACAGGGGAGGTCTACGAGCAGTACTTC; CDR3aa: CATSSRTGEVYEQYF
d_gene: TRBD1; abundance: once; v_gene: TRBV5-8; j_gene: TRBJ2-7; CDR3nt: TGTGCCAGCAGGGCCGGGACAGCCTCCTACGAGCAGTACTTC; CDR3aa: CASRAGTASYEQYF
d_gene: -; abundance: once; v_gene: TRBV29-1; j_gene: TRBJ2-3; CDR3nt: TGCAGCGTTGGTCCCGGAGATACGCAGTATTTT; CDR3aa: CSVGPGDTQYF
d_gene: -; abundance: once; v_gene: TRBV15; j_gene: TRBJ2-1; CDR3nt: TGTGCCACCAGCAGAGATAAGAGGGATGAGCAGTTCTTC; CDR3aa: CATSRDKRDEQFF
d_gene: -; abundance: -; v_gene: TRBV5-1; j_gene: TRBJ1-1; CDR3nt: TGCGCCAGCAGCGTTTCACCGACACAGAACACTGAAGCTTTCTTT; CDR3aa: CASSVSPTQNTEAFF
d_gene: TRBD1; abundance: once; v_gene: TRBV6-1; j_gene: TRBJ1-5; CDR3nt: TGTGCCAGCAGTGGGACAGGGGATCAGCCCCAGCATTTT; CDR3aa: CASSGTGDQPQHF
d_gene: -; abundance: once; v_gene: TRBV28; j_gene: TRBJ1-6; CDR3nt: TGTGCCAGCAGGCCGGCAGGGAATTCACCCCTCCACTTT; CDR3aa: CASRPAGNSPLHF
d_gene: -; abundance: -; v_gene: TRBV7-9; j_gene: TRBJ1-2; CDR3nt: TGTGCCAGCAGCCAAACAGGCGATATACTCTATGGCTACACCTTC; CDR3aa: CASSQTGDILYGYTF
d_gene: -; abundance: -; v_gene: TRBV5-4; j_gene: TRBJ2-2; CDR3nt: TGTGCCAGCAGCTCATCAGGGTTAAGTGGTTCCGGGGAGCTGTTTTTT; CDR3aa: CASSSSGLSGSGELFF
d_gene: TRBD2; abundance: once; v_gene: TRBV7-3; j_gene: TRBJ2-7; CDR3nt: TGTGCCAGCAGCGCCGGACTAGCGTACTCCTACGAGCAGTACTTC; CDR3aa: CASSAGLAYSYEQYF
d_gene: TRBD1; abundance: -; v_gene: TRBV11-2; j_gene: TRBJ1-2; CDR3nt: TGTGCCAGCAGCACCCCACAGGGGACGGCCGGCTACACCTTC; CDR3aa: CASSTPQGTAGYTF
d_gene: TRBD1; abundance: -; v_gene: TRBV28; j_gene: TRBJ1-2; CDR3nt: TGTGCCAGCAGTTTATTTGGAGGGGGCACGAGGGGGGGCTACACCTTC; CDR3aa: CASSLFGGGTRGGYTF
d_gene: -; abundance: -; v_gene: TRBV6-1; j_gene: TRBJ2-3; CDR3nt: TGTGCCAGCAGTGCAATGACAGATACGCAGTATTTT; CDR3aa: CASSAMTDTQYF
d_gene: -; abundance: -; v_gene: TRBV10-3; j_gene: TRBJ1-2; CDR3nt: TGTGCCATCAGTGGACTGACGGAGACCTATGGCTACACCTTC; CDR3aa: CAISGLTETYGYTF
d_gene: -; abundance: once; v_gene: TRBV10-2; j_gene: TRBJ2-7; CDR3nt: TGCGCCAGCAGTGAGGGGGCCTCCTACGAGCAGTACTTC; CDR3aa: CASSEGASYEQYF
d_gene: TRBD2; abundance: -; v_gene: TRBV19; j_gene: TRBJ2-5; CDR3nt: TGTGCCAGTAGTATCATCCGGGCGGGGGGGCGTCAAGAGACCCAGTACTTC; CDR3aa: CASSIIRAGGRQETQYF
d_gene: -; abundance: -; v_gene: TRBV4-1; j_gene: TRBJ1-4; CDR3nt: TGCGCCAGCAGCCCGACAAGCTACGAAAAACTGTTTTTT; CDR3aa: CASSPTSYEKLFF
d_gene: -; abundance: -; v_gene: TRBV16; j_gene: TRBJ2-5; CDR3nt: TGTGCCAGCGGCGGGCTAAACCAAGAGACCCAGTACTTC; CDR3aa: CASGGLNQETQYF
d_gene: TRBD1; abundance: -; v_gene: TRBV10-3; j_gene: TRBJ1-2; CDR3nt: TGTGCCATCAGTGAGTCGTTTACAGGACAGGGGGCAGGAGGCTACACCTTC; CDR3aa: CAISESFTGQGAGGYTF
d_gene: TRBD2; abundance: -; v_gene: TRBV7-9; j_gene: TRBJ2-1; CDR3nt: TGTGCCAGTCAGCCTGGCGGGGGGCCGGGCAATGAGCAGTTCTTC; CDR3aa: CASQPGGGPGNEQFF
d_gene: -; abundance: -; v_gene: TRBV2; j_gene: TRBJ1-6; CDR3nt: TGTGCCAGCAGTCCGGGAGCCTATAATTCACCCCTCCACTTT; CDR3aa: CASSPGAYNSPLHF
d_gene: TRBD1; abundance: -; v_gene: TRBV6-5; j_gene: TRBJ2-7; CDR3nt: TGTGCCAGCAGTTATTTCGAGGGGGCGGACCCTGGAGAGCAGTACTTC; CDR3aa: CASSYFEGADPGEQYF
d_gene: -; abundance: -; v_gene: TRBV7-2; j_gene: TRBJ2-5; CDR3nt: TGTGCCAGCAGCACCGACAGAGCGCAAGAGACCCAGTACTTC; CDR3aa: CASSTDRAQETQYF
d_gene: -; abundance: once; v_gene: TRBV6-5; j_gene: TRBJ1-4; CDR3nt: TGTGCCAGCAGTTACAACCAGGATGAAAAACTGTTTTTT; CDR3aa: CASSYNQDEKLFF
d_gene: -; abundance: -; v_gene: TRBV10-3; j_gene: TRBJ1-2; CDR3nt: TGTGCCATCAGTGATCGGAGAGAGGAATATGGCTACACCTTC; CDR3aa: CAISDRREEYGYTF
d_gene: -; abundance: -; v_gene: TRBV6-4; j_gene: TRBJ2-2; CDR3nt: TGTGCCAGCAGTGGTGTGGGAGACACCGGGGAGCTGTTTTTT; CDR3aa: CASSGVGDTGELFF
d_gene: -; abundance: once; v_gene: TRBV5-1; j_gene: TRBJ1-2; CDR3nt: TGCGCCAGCAGCTTAGGATCGGGGGGGAATAGCTATGGCTACACCTTC; CDR3aa: CASSLGSGGNSYGYTF
d_gene: -; abundance: -; v_gene: TRBV5-4; j_gene: TRBJ2-5; CDR3nt: TGTGCCAGCAGCTTGGATGGCCGCGGGCGAGAGACCCAGTACTTC; CDR3aa: CASSLDGRGRETQYF
d_gene: -; abundance: few; v_gene: TRBV7-6; j_gene: TRBJ1-1; CDR3nt: TGTGCCAGCAGCTTAGAGACCGTACAGGGTTGGCGGCACACTGAAGCTTTCTTT; CDR3aa: CASSLETVQGWRHTEAFF
d_gene: -; abundance: -; v_gene: TRBV19; j_gene: TRBJ2-5; CDR3nt: TGTGCCAGTAGTACAGGGAGGGAGACCCAGTACTTC; CDR3aa: CASSTGRETQYF
d_gene: -; abundance: -; v_gene: TRBV28; j_gene: TRBJ1-1; CDR3nt: TGTGCCAGCCTCCCGAGGGCAGACTTTTTTAGGAACACTGAAGCTTTCTTT; CDR3aa: CASLPRADFFRNTEAFF
d_gene: -; abundance: -; v_gene: TRBV6-5; j_gene: TRBJ1-3; CDR3nt: TGTGCCAGCGGAAAACAGGGTACTGGAAACACCATATATTTT; CDR3aa: CASGKQGTGNTIYF
d_gene: TRBD1; abundance: -; v_gene: TRBV5-1; j_gene: TRBJ2-7; CDR3nt: TGCGCCAGCACCAAGGACAGGGTAAACTACGAGCAGTACTTC; CDR3aa: CASTKDRVNYEQYF
d_gene: TRBD1; abundance: -; v_gene: TRBV11-2; j_gene: TRBJ1-1; CDR3nt: TGTGCCAGCAGCCTGGGACAGGGAGAAGCTTTCTTT; CDR3aa: CASSLGQGEAFF
d_gene: -; abundance: -; v_gene: TRBV6-6; j_gene: TRBJ1-1; CDR3nt: TGTGCCAGCAGTTACTCGAGGGAACCAAACACTGAAGCTTTCTTT; CDR3aa: CASSYSREPNTEAFF
d_gene: -; abundance: -; v_gene: TRBV5-4; j_gene: TRBJ1-1; CDR3nt: TGTGCCAGCAGCCCGAGGGTCGCGGAGGCTGAAGCTTTCTTT; CDR3aa: CASSPRVAEAEAFF
d_gene: TRBD2; abundance: -; v_gene: TRBV7-3; j_gene: TRBJ2-5; CDR3nt: TGTGCCAGCAGCTTAGAGCGGGAGGAGACCCAGTACTTC; CDR3aa: CASSLEREETQYF
d_gene: -; abundance: -; v_gene: TRBV14; j_gene: TRBJ2-5; CDR3nt: TGTGCCAGCAGCCAAGTAGCCGGTTTAAGGGAGACCCAGTACTTC; CDR3aa: CASSQVAGLRETQYF
d_gene: TRBD2; abundance: -; v_gene: TRBV5-4; j_gene: TRBJ2-1; CDR3nt: TGTGCCAGCAGCCCCACGGGGACTAGAAGATACAATGAGCAGTTCTTC; CDR3aa: CASSPTGTRRYNEQFF
d_gene: TRBD1; abundance: -; v_gene: TRBV14; j_gene: TRBJ2-3; CDR3nt: TGTGCCAGCAGCCTAACACAGGGGGGCCCAGATACGCAGTATTTT; CDR3aa: CASSLTQGGPDTQYF
d_gene: -; abundance: -; v_gene: TRBV28; j_gene: TRBJ2-7; CDR3nt: TGTGCCAGCAGTTTCGGCGAGCGGGCAGAGTCCTACGAGCAGTACTTC; CDR3aa: CASSFGERAESYEQYF
d_gene: TRBD1; abundance: -; v_gene: TRBV5-5; j_gene: TRBJ1-2; CDR3nt: TGTGCCAGCAGCTTGGCCGGGCAGGGGGGCTATGGCTACACCTTC; CDR3aa: CASSLAGQGGYGYTF
d_gene: -; abundance: -; v_gene: TRBV4-1; j_gene: TRBJ1-3; CDR3nt: TGCGCCAGCAGCCCCGACAGCTCTGGAAACACCATATATTTT; CDR3aa: CASSPDSSGNTIYF
d_gene: TRBD2; abundance: once; v_gene: TRBV4-2; j_gene: TRBJ2-5; CDR3nt: TGTGCCAGCAGCCAAGTGAGCCTAGCGGGAGATGAGACCCAGTACTTC; CDR3aa: CASSQVSLAGDETQYF
d_gene: -; abundance: -; v_gene: TRBV28; j_gene: TRBJ1-5; CDR3nt: TGTGCCAGCGCCAGACGGGGGCCCCAGCATTTT; CDR3aa: CASARRGPQHF